One and the same sample provided the 29 T cell receptor beta chains below, sequenced in a study of CD8 T cells in ankylosing spondylitis listed by TCRdb under 2017. The method behind the library was 5' RACE. Sequenced on an Illumina HiSeq 2500. TCRdb passed the public sequencing reads through fastp at Q25 and MiXCR, retaining productive beta sequences. CDR3 protein duplicates are merged, each entry listing the most common genes and DNA. A total of about 360,000 distinct CDR3 sequences appear in this sample, roughly 20% of them only once. Around 13% of the sample is held by the ten biggest clonotypes. The sample taken for sequencing was blood, either unsorted or a sorted T cell fraction (not recorded which). The origin of the receptors is a male donor with ankylosing spondylitis or in good health (not recorded which).

The V call is TRBV12-3 or TRBV12-4, the J call TRBJ2-3; 9 bases fit TRBD1. The CDR3 covers 16 residues. Trimming cost V 6 bases and J 6 bases; bases outside gene matches: 13. The CDR3 protein is CASSAEDRGLRDTQYF. As DNA, the CDR3 is TGTGCCAGCAGCGCCGAGGACAGGGGCCTTAGGGATACGCAGTATTTT.

This clonotype turned up a few times. The chain carries TRBV7-3 and TRBJ2-3; weak D call: TRBD2 (7 bases). In germline, CDR1 is SGHTA, CDR2 FQGTGA. The CDR3 totals 15 residues. Trimming pared 0 bases from V and 2 bases from J, leaving 9 bases between. CDR3 nucleotides: TGTGCCAGCAGCTTAACGGGGGGGGCCACAGATACGCAGTATTTT. It specifies CASSLTGGATDTQYF.

The rearrangement joins TRBV10-2 to TRBJ2-3, with 9 positions matching TRBD1. CDR1 is WSHSY, CDR2 SAAADI, per germline. The CDR3 extends over 13 amino acids. The junction had 4 bases not matched to a gene; V was cut back by 11 bases and J by 1 base. CDR3 sequence reads: CAGRDRGTDTQYF. The CDR3 bases are TGCGCCGGCCGGGACAGGGGCACAGATACGCAGTATTTT.

This clonotype was seen a few times. V is TRBV7-2 and J is TRBJ1-1; D ambiguous. The germline V and J ends were trimmed by 1 base and 1 base, with 13 bases remaining between them. CDR1 is SGHTA and CDR2 is FQGNSA in the germline V gene. The CDR3 is made up of 16 amino acids. The CDR3 DNA follows: TGTGCCAGCAGCTTAGTGGCCGGGAGCCCGAACACTGAAGCTTTCTTT. It specifies CASSLVAGSPNTEAFF.

The rearrangement uses TRBV27 and TRBJ1-2; TRBD1 might be the D (6 bases). This CDR3 region has 14 residues. Looked up from germline, CDR1 is MNHEY and CDR2 is SMNVEV (reference sequence). V lost 0 bases and J lost 8, with 13 bases in between. The CDR3 bases are TGTGCCAGCAGTTTATCCGGGACAACGGAGGGCTACACCTTC. Encoded protein: CASSLSGTTEGYTF.

There are a few counts of this clonotype. CDR3 protein: CSARNSGNYNEQFF. The CDR3 region has the DNA TGCAGTGCTAGAAATAGCGGAAACTACAATGAGCAGTTCTTC. The J gene is TRBJ2-1, the V gene TRBV20-1; the D gene is possibly TRBD2 (6 bases). This CDR3 is built from 14 residues. Germline-derived CDR1 and CDR2 are DFQATT and SNEGSKA (reference sequence). Trimming took 2 bases from V and 3 from J, leaving 11 bases between them.

V and J are TRBV4-1 and TRBJ2-7, with 11 bases fitting TRBD1. Germline CDR1 MGHRA, CDR2 YSYEKL. The CDR3 is 13 residues long. Trimming at V came to 8 bases and at J to 5 bases, leaving 5 bases not matched to a gene. CDR3 DNA sequence: TGCGCCAGCTCTTGGACAGGGGGCGACGAGCAGTACTTC. This codes for CASSWTGGDEQYF.

This chain links TRBV5-5 with TRBJ1-6, with 7 bases identical to TRBD1. Germline values: CDR1 SGHKS, CDR2 YYEKEE (reference sequence). This CDR3 spans 16 amino acids. V gave up 2 bases and J gave up 14 bases; unmatched junction bases: 16. CDR3 sequence: CASSFEPDRVFFALHF. As DNA, the CDR3 is TGTGCCAGCAGCTTTGAACCCGACAGGGTGTTCTTTGCCCTCCACTTT.

This clonotype came up a few times. The chain combines TRBV7-2 with TRBJ2-3; TRBD2 aligns across 13 bases. The trim removed 0 bases at V and 2 bases at J, leaving 5 bases unmatched. Germline V gives CDR1 SGHTA, CDR2 FQGNSA. The length of the CDR3 is 18 residues. The CDR3 reads CASSLAGLAGLYTDTQYF. For the CDR3, the DNA is TGTGCCAGCAGCTTAGCGGGACTAGCGGGGCTATACACAGATACGCAGTATTTT.

V gene TRBV2 combines with J gene TRBJ2-1; 11 bases fit TRBD2. V was clipped by 5 bases and J by 7 bases; unmatched bases: 4. The CDR3 runs to 14 residues. Germline CDR1 reads SNHLY; CDR2 reads FYNNEI. The CDR3 protein is CASSSLAGGNEQFF. CDR3 sequence (DNA): TGTGCCAGCAGTTCCCTAGCGGGGGGTAATGAGCAGTTCTTC.

This clonotype was counted only a few times. The chain is built from TRBV29-1 and TRBJ2-1, with 8 positions matching TRBD1. Germline CDR1 reads SQVTM; CDR2 reads ANQGSEA. There are 12 residues in the CDR3. V trimming: 4 bases; J trimming: 8 bases; junction bases outside the gene matches: 4. CDR3 loop: CSVGRQGHEQFF. In DNA, the CDR3 is TGCAGCGTTGGGCGACAGGGGCATGAGCAGTTCTTC.

The V gene is TRBV7-2, the J gene TRBJ2-7; D unclear. Germline V gene data show CDR1 as SGHTA and CDR2 as FQGNSA. The CDR3 consists of 15 residues. Deletions cut 3 bases from V and 1 base from J, with 13 bases between. CDR3 residues: CASSFYVGRSYEQYF. In DNA, the CDR3 is TGTGCCAGCAGCTTCTATGTGGGCAGATCCTACGAGCAGTACTTC.

Only a few counts were recorded for this clonotype. The V and J genes are TRBV12-3 or TRBV12-4 and TRBJ2-1; TRBD2 aligns across 11 bases. The length of the CDR3 is 15 residues. The V gene end was trimmed by 6 bases and the J gene end by 7 bases; junction bases not matched to a gene: 8. CDR3 nucleotide sequence: TGTGCCAGCAGAGCCTTAGCGGGGGGGCGGAATGAGCAGTTCTTC. It translates to CASRALAGGRNEQFF.

The chain joins TRBV11-2 to TRBJ2-1; a weak D match, TRBD1 (5 bases). Trimming cost V 1 base and J 0 bases, with 10 bases left between them. This CDR3 has 16 residues. Germline V gene sequence: CDR1 SGHAT, CDR2 FQNNGV. CDR3 residues: CASSLGRDSSYNEQFF. The CDR3 coding sequence is TGTGCCAGCAGCTTAGGGCGAGACAGCTCCTACAATGAGCAGTTCTTC.

As concerns this clonotype: A much larger clone differs from this one at a single base, so this may be a read error. The chain employs TRBV28 and TRBJ2-7, with D hard to call. This CDR3 comprises 12 residues. Trimming removed 3 bases at V and 3 bases at J, with 6 bases between. The germline gives CDR1 MDHEN, CDR2 SYDVKM. CDR3 residues: CASSFWGYEQYF. As DNA, the CDR3 is TGTGCCAGCAGTTTTTGGGGCTACGAGCAGTACTTC.

The chain has TRBV28 and TRBJ2-3; D may be TRBD2 (5 bases). CDR3 size: 14 residues. Trimming removed 5 bases at V and 3 bases at J, with 12 bases between. Germline CDR1 and CDR2: MDHEN and SYDVKM. The chain's CDR3 is CASSDATKTDTQYF. CDR3 sequence (DNA): TGTGCCAGCAGTGATGCGACTAAGACAGATACGCAGTATTTT.

The sample holds a few counts of this clonotype. This chain links TRBV5-1 with TRBJ2-3; TRBD2 matches 8 bases. From germline, CDR1 is SGHRS and CDR2 YFSETQ. CDR3 length equals 17 residues. V trimming: 1 base; J trimming: 4 bases; junction bases outside the gene matches: 11. The CDR3 protein is CASSLFGPGGVADTQYF. The CDR3 DNA sequence: TGCGCCAGCAGCTTGTTCGGCCCCGGGGGGGTCGCAGATACGCAGTATTTT.

This clonotype has just a few counts. The V gene is TRBV3-1, the J gene TRBJ2-7; D not resolved. Germline CDR1 is LGHDT and CDR2 is YNNKEL (reference sequence). V was clipped by 4 bases and J by 5 bases, with 15 bases between them. This CDR3 spans 14 amino acids. The CDR3 here is CASSPAGRSNEQYF. Written as DNA, the CDR3 is TGTGCCAGCAGCCCCGCCGGCCGTTCTAACGAGCAGTACTTC.

Here the CDR3 reads CASSFVNTGELFF. As DNA, the CDR3 is TGTGCCAGCAGCTTCGTGAACACCGGGGAGCTGTTTTTT. The chain has TRBV5-6 and TRBJ2-2; no clear D. Germline V gene sequence: CDR1 SGHDT, CDR2 YYEEEE. The V gene lost 2 bases and the J gene lost 1 base, with 3 bases spanning the gap. The CDR3 has 13 residues.

This clonotype was observed a handful of times. The rearrangement joins TRBV4-1 to TRBJ2-7, with TRBD2 as a possible D gene (6 bases). Per germline, CDR1 MGHRA and CDR2 YSYEKL. The CDR3 has 15 residues. Trimming removed 2 bases from V and 1 base from J, with 12 bases in between. In nucleotides, the CDR3 is TGCGCCAGCAGCCAACGCGGGACGGAATCCTACGAGCAGTACTTC. As protein: CASSQRGTESYEQYF.

In its sample, this clonotype was seen a few times. The chain carries TRBV6-4 and TRBJ2-3; 9 nucleotides align to TRBD2. The CDR3 runs 15 residues. The germline V gene encodes CDR1 MRHNA and CDR2 SNTAGT. Unmatched junction bases numbered 1, after V lost 0 bases and J lost 3 bases. The CDR3, as DNA: TGTGCCAGCAGTGACTCGGGACTAGCAACAGATACGCAGTATTTT. Protein product: CASSDSGLATDTQYF.

This clonotype was seen more than once but under ten times. The genes are TRBV18 and TRBJ2-5; TRBD2 agrees at 9 bases. This CDR3 is 15 amino acids long. The V gene's germline CDR1 is KGHSH and CDR2 LQKENI. The J segment lost 3 bases and the V segment lost 2 bases, leaving 4 bases of the junction unmatched. CDR3: CASSPWASGEETQYF. The CDR3 DNA reads as TGTGCCAGCTCACCATGGGCTAGCGGGGAAGAGACCCAGTACTTC.

This clonotype was detected ten times or more. This chain joins TRBV20-1 and TRBJ1-1; no clear D gene. From germline, CDR1 is DFQATT and CDR2 SNEGSKA (reference sequence). This CDR3 spans 12 amino acids. Between the trimmed V and J ends, which lost 6 bases and 0 bases, there was a span of 8 bases. The CDR3 nucleotides read TGCAGTGCCTCCACAGTGAACACTGAAGCTTTCTTT. Its protein is CSASTVNTEAFF.

This clonotype was counted at least ten times. The chain is built from TRBV27 and TRBJ2-7, with 7 bases matching TRBD2. CDR1 is MNHEY, CDR2 SMNVEV, per germline (reference sequence). The J segment lost 0 bases and the V segment lost 6 bases, leaving 5 bases of the junction unmatched. CDR3 length equals 14 residues. The DNA for the CDR3 is TGTGCCAGCAGCCCTGGACTAGTCTCCTACGAGCAGTACTTC. It yields the protein CASSPGLVSYEQYF.

This clonotype has more than one count but fewer than ten. The gene calls are TRBV10-3 and TRBJ2-2, with D possibly being TRBD2 (6 bases). V gave up 7 bases and J gave up 1 base, with 16 bases separating them. In germline, CDR1 is ENHRY, CDR2 SYGVKD. The CDR3 extends over 16 amino acids. In DNA form, the CDR3 reads TGTGCCATCACCAAGGGCGGGACGGAGAACACCGGGGAGCTGTTTTTT. Its protein is CAITKGGTENTGELFF.

This clonotype was found a few times. The V gene is TRBV15, the J gene TRBJ2-4; D unresolved. CDR1 and CDR2 (germline): LNHNV, YYDKDF (reference sequence). V was trimmed by 1 base and J by 15 bases, leaving 10 bases between them. The CDR3 spans 11 residues. CDR3 coding DNA: TGTGCCACCAGCAGAGGACCTTATATGTACTTC. Translated, it gives CATSRGPYMYF.

The chain carries TRBV21-1 and TRBJ2-5; the table's D call TRBD1 went unverified against the DNA. TRBV21-1 is assigned pseudogene status. This CDR3 has 14 amino acids. The CDR3 sequence: CASSNKGRGETQYF. CDR3 nucleotide sequence: TGTGCCAGCAGCAACAAAGGAAGGGGGGAGACCCAGTACTTC.

This clonotype was seen a few times. The gene calls are TRBV12-3 or TRBV12-4 and TRBJ2-6, with 7 nucleotides matching TRBD2. V was pared by 8 bases and J by 3 bases, with 4 bases of the junction left unmatched. This CDR3 is built from 14 residues. Here the CDR3 reads CASVGGVGANVLTF. The CDR3, as DNA: TGTGCCAGCGTTGGGGGGGTTGGGGCCAACGTCCTGACTTTC.

The rearrangement uses TRBV4-1 and TRBJ2-5; D not resolved. This CDR3 has 16 amino acids. Looked up from germline, CDR1 is MGHRA and CDR2 is YSYEKL. V was clipped by 0 bases and J by 4 bases, with 15 bases between them. This CDR3 reads CASSQEWAGIGETQYF. The CDR3 DNA follows: TGCGCCAGCAGCCAAGAATGGGCAGGAATTGGAGAGACCCAGTACTTC.